What follows is one T cell receptor (beta chain) and its context. The antigen is not known. This sample stems from a study of cytomegalovirus exposure and HLA in healthy donors. Researchers ran the PCR with 60 Vbeta and 13 Jbeta primers. Only in-frame clones appear in the TCRdb table, and some are missing; sequencing was by immunoSEQ multiplex PCR. The table shows about 200,000 clones, with roughly 74% occurring only once. Germline assignment: CDR1 SGHRS and CDR2 YFSETQ. Trimming took 4 bases from V and 10 from J, leaving 12 bases between them. The length of the CDR3 is 13 residues. Study-level points and caveats: A later analysis found most CMV-associated TCR beta chains apparently HLA-restricted. Later findings reportedly placed an Asian-associated ancestry cluster below the roughly 700-donor mean for N-insertions. Near-uniform donor sequencing depth was presumed by presence/absence analyses.

The rearrangement links TRBV5-1 to TRBJ2-6; a weak D match, TRBD1 (5 bases). This TCR derives from a woman under 40 in good health and CMV-seropositive. The sequenced sample consisted of PBMCs. The CDR3 nucleotides read TGCGCCAGCAGCCCGAGCCAGGGTAACGTCCTGACTTTC. This sequence encodes CASSPSQGNVLTF.